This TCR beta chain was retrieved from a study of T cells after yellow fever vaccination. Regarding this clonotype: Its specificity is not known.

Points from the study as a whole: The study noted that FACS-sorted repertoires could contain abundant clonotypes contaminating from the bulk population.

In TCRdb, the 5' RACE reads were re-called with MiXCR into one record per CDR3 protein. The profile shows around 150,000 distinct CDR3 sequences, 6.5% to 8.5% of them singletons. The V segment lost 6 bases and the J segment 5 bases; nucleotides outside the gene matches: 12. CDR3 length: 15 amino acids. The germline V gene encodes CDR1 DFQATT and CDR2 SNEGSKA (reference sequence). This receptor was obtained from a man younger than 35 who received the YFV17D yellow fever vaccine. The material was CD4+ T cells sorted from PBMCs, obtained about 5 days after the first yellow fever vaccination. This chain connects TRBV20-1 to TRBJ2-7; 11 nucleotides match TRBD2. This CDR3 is CSASRPTSGTDEQYF. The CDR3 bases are TGCAGTGCCTCCCGCCCGACTAGCGGGACCGACGAGCAGTACTTC.